This paragraph reports one T cell receptor (beta chain). Original methodology: Amplifying reference gene primers gave estimates of nucleated cell counts. Generated by immunoSEQ multiplex PCR, the TCRdb table keeps only in-frame clones and is missing some. V, J and clone size reflect that table, while D and trimming were determined from the DNA. The sample contains hundreds of thousands of clones, approximately 87% of which appear only once. This sample is part of a study of blood T cell repertoires in COVID-19. Study context: T cells, B-cell-depleted T cells, or PBMCs supplied cDNA or gDNA.

The CDR3 is 16 residues long. CDR1 SGHRS and CDR2 YFSETQ come from the germline V gene. The trim removed 4 bases at V and 8 bases at J, leaving 16 bases unmatched. This sequence originates from a woman in her forties or fifties with acute or convalescent COVID-19. The chain has TRBV5-1 and TRBJ1-2; TRBD1 matches 8 bases. The sequenced sample consisted of peripheral blood. The CDR3 sequence is CASSQQSPGTGRGYTF. For the CDR3, the DNA is TGCGCCAGCAGCCAGCAGTCGCCCGGGACAGGCCGGGGCTACACCTTC.